Presented here are 21 T cell receptor beta chains from one specimen sequenced in a study of T-cell reconstitution after alpha-beta-depleted transplantation in children. The authors prepared the TCRbeta library with unique molecular identifiers. TCRdb re-derived calls from the PCR reads in MiXCR, one entry per CDR3 protein. This table has around 200,000 distinct CDR3 sequences, roughly 7.5% appearing once. The material was PBMCs from the stem cell graft donor, obtained from the stem cell graft. These receptors all come from a human donor who donated a stem cell graft to a child with Wiskott-Aldrich syndrome.

The sample holds many counts of this clonotype. The rearrangement links TRBV12-3 or TRBV12-4 to TRBJ2-1; 7 nucleotides match TRBD1. With 7 bases clipped from V and 1 base from J, the junction kept 4 bases outside the gene matches. The CDR3 extends over 14 amino acids. CDR3: CASTQGQSYNEQFF. The CDR3 bases are TGTGCCAGCACTCAGGGACAGTCCTACAATGAGCAGTTCTTC.

This clonotype has a handful of counts. The J gene is TRBJ2-2, the V gene TRBV12-3 or TRBV12-4; TRBD2 aligns across 7 bases. The CDR3 extends over 14 amino acids. Trimming removed 6 bases from V and 9 bases from J; junction bases left unmatched: 10. DNA of the CDR3: TGTGCCAGCAGCCGTTGGGGGGGGAATAGGGAGCTGTTTTTT. Its translation: CASSRWGGNRELFF.

This clonotype appeared many times. This chain connects TRBV18 to TRBJ2-1; either TRBD1 or TRBD2 may supply D (5 bases each). Per germline, CDR1 KGHSH and CDR2 LQKENI. The CDR3 length is 14 residues. With 3 bases removed from V and 5 bases from J, the gap between germline ends came to 11 bases. CDR3 sequence (DNA): TGTGCCAGCTCACCCGGGGCCACTAACAATGAGCAGTTCTTC. As protein: CASSPGATNNEQFF.

This clonotype was observed at least ten times. The V and J genes are TRBV20-1 and TRBJ1-2, with 7 bases aligning to TRBD1. The CDR3 spans 14 residues. V was clipped by 6 bases and J by 2 bases; unmatched bases: 9. CDR1 is DFQATT, CDR2 SNEGSKA, per germline (reference sequence). DNA for the CDR3: TGCAGTGCCCCTACGATGGACAGGAACTATGGCTACACCTTC. Residues: CSAPTMDRNYGYTF.

There are many counts of this clonotype. The rearrangement links TRBV28 to TRBJ2-5; D not resolved. The length of the CDR3 is 14 residues. Deletions cut 3 bases from V and 4 bases from J, with 12 bases between. CDR1 and CDR2 (germline): MDHEN, SYDVKM. CDR3 DNA: TGTGCCAGCAGTTTGACCTCCCTCAGAGAGACCCAGTACTTC. Protein product: CASSLTSLRETQYF.

The V gene is TRBV6-2 or TRBV6-3, the J gene TRBJ1-6; D perhaps matches TRBD1 (5 bases). CDR1 is MNHEY, CDR2 SVGEGT, per germline. The CDR3 spans 13 residues. V dropped 4 bases and J dropped 9 bases, with 10 bases sitting between them. This CDR3 reads CASSWTFGSPLHF. Here the CDR3 DNA reads TGTGCCAGCAGTTGGACATTCGGTTCACCCCTCCACTTT.

This chain connects TRBV2 to TRBJ1-1; D is uncertain. Trimming left V 6 bases short and J 1 base short, with 12 bases between. Germline V gives CDR1 SNHLY, CDR2 FYNNEI. The CDR3 extends over 14 amino acids. The CDR3 loop reads CASSRTTANTEAFF. In DNA, the CDR3 is TGTGCCAGCAGCCGGACGACGGCGAACACTGAAGCTTTCTTT.

The table lists this clonotype with many counts. The gene calls are TRBV6-5 and TRBJ2-1; 12 bases match TRBD2. Germline CDR1 MNHEY, CDR2 SVGAGI. V gave up 4 bases and J gave up 1 base; unmatched junction bases: 2. CDR3 length: 16 amino acids. The CDR3 protein is CASSSLAGGSYNEQFF. In DNA form, the CDR3 reads TGTGCCAGCAGTTCCCTAGCGGGGGGGTCCTACAATGAGCAGTTCTTC.

This clonotype has a count of ten or more. The chain links TRBV20-1 to TRBJ1-2, with a possible D match to TRBD1 (5 bases). V lost 6 bases to trimming and J lost 5 bases, with 22 bases between them. Per the germline V gene, CDR1 is DFQATT and CDR2 is SNEGSKA (reference sequence). The CDR3 extends over 15 amino acids. The CDR3 sequence is CSAGTGTGVGYGYTF. In DNA, the CDR3 is TGCAGTGCCGGGACGGGGACGGGAGTAGGGTATGGCTACACCTTC.

This clonotype showed up many times. This chain uses TRBV5-1 with TRBJ2-1, with a weak D call TRBD2 (5 bases). Trimming cost V 2 bases and J 3 bases, with 12 bases left between them. The CDR3 is made up of 15 amino acids. Germline CDR1 and CDR2: SGHRS and YFSETQ. CDR3 sequence: CASSFEGDLYNEQFF. DNA for the CDR3: TGCGCCAGCAGCTTTGAGGGAGACCTCTACAATGAGCAGTTCTTC.

Many counts were recorded for this clonotype. The chain has TRBV24-1 and TRBJ1-2, with unresolved D. CDR1 KGHDR and CDR2 SFDVKD come from the germline V gene. The CDR3 runs to 15 residues. Trimming stripped 4 bases from V and 8 bases from J, with 19 bases between. The CDR3 coding sequence is TGTGCCACCAGTGACGGTATGGGGAGAGGGAGAGGCTACACCTTC. Translation gives CATSDGMGRGRGYTF.

This chain uses TRBV19 with TRBJ1-5; 9 bases agree with TRBD1. The germline gives CDR1 LNHDA, CDR2 SQIVND (reference sequence). J was trimmed by 0 bases and V by 5 bases; bases with no gene match: 8. The CDR3 contains 17 residues. The chain's CDR3 is CASSLLTGGVSNQPQHF. The CDR3 DNA sequence: TGTGCCAGTAGTTTGCTGACAGGGGGAGTTAGCAATCAGCCCCAGCATTTT. Supplemented by reference TRBV19 and TRBJ1-5, the full variable domain reads DGGITQSPKYLFRKEGQNVTLSCEQNLNHDAMYWYRQDPGQGLRLIYYSQIVNDFQKGDIAEGYSVSREKKESFPLTVTSAQKNPTAFYLCASSLLTGGVSNQPQHFGDGTRLSIL.

This clonotype was counted at least ten times. The rearrangement links TRBV4-3 to TRBJ1-4; possibly TRBD1 for D (5 bases). CDR1 LGHNA and CDR2 YSLEER come from the germline V gene. The CDR3 sequence is 16 residues long. V lost 0 bases and J 8 bases, leaving 16 bases between the germline ends. The CDR3: CASSQEGTGRGEKLFF. The CDR3 nucleotides read TGCGCCAGCAGCCAAGAAGGTACAGGACGAGGGGAAAAACTGTTTTTT.

The chain recombines TRBV12-3 or TRBV12-4 with TRBJ2-1; the D gene is possibly TRBD1 (5 bases). Trimming pared 5 bases from V and 4 bases from J, leaving 21 bases between. This CDR3 comprises 17 residues. CDR3 bases: TGTGCCAGCAGTCCTCAACCTACGGACACTGAATACAATGAGCAGTTCTTC. Its translation: CASSPQPTDTEYNEQFF.

This clonotype has only a few counts. The chain joins TRBV6-2 or TRBV6-3 to TRBJ2-1; 8 bases fit TRBD2. With 4 bases clipped from V and 7 bases from J, the junction kept 6 bases outside the gene matches. The CDR3 is 14 amino acids. Germline loops: CDR1 MNHEY, CDR2 SVGEGT. The DNA for the CDR3 is TGTGCCAGCAGTTTAAGCGGGAGCTGGAATGAGCAGTTCTTC. Amino acids: CASSLSGSWNEQFF.

This clonotype was picked up a small number of times. The chain recombines TRBV3-1 with TRBJ2-5; TRBD2 aligns across 15 bases. Losses at the gene ends were 2 bases for V and 3 bases for J; bases not matched to a gene: 7. The germline gives CDR1 LGHDT, CDR2 YNNKEL (reference sequence). The CDR3 spans 18 residues. CDR3 region: CASSQTRRTSGREETQYF. For the CDR3, the DNA is TGTGCCAGCAGCCAAACTAGAAGGACTAGCGGGAGGGAAGAGACCCAGTACTTC.

This clonotype was detected many times. The chain combines TRBV10-2 with TRBJ1-2; tentative D call: TRBD1 (6 bases). This CDR3 has 12 amino acids. CDR1 is WSHSY, CDR2 SAAADI, per germline. V was shortened by 6 bases and J by 6 bases, with 11 bases between the two germline ends. Here the CDR3 reads CASSRGKDGYTF. In DNA, the CDR3 is TGCGCCAGCAGCAGGGGAAAAGATGGCTACACCTTC.

This clonotype has more than one count but fewer than ten. The chain is built from TRBV21-1 and TRBJ2-7; the table's D call, TRBD1, was not checked against the DNA. TRBV21-1 is classified as a pseudogene. The CDR3 spans 19 residues. The CDR3 DNA is TGTGCCAGCAGCAAAGCGGTTCGGTACGGGACAGTAAGCCTCTCCGAGCAGTACTTC. Translating gives CASSKAVRYGTVSLSEQYF.

In this sample, this clonotype turned up many times. The rearrangement uses TRBV29-1 and TRBJ1-6; D is uncertain. There are 15 residues in the CDR3. The germline V and J ends were trimmed by 3 bases and 0 bases, with 9 bases remaining between them. CDR1 is SQVTM, CDR2 ANQGSEA, per germline. In DNA, the CDR3 is TGCAGCGTTGACATCCTGAGCTCCTATAATTCACCCCTCCACTTT. Amino acid sequence: CSVDILSSYNSPLHF. Based on the CDR3 plus reference TRBV29-1 and TRBJ1-6, the full variable domain is SAVISQKPSRDICQRGTSLTIQCQVDSQVTMMFWYRQQPGQSLTLIATANQGSEATYESGFVIDKFPISRPNLTFSTLTVSNMSPEDSSIYLCSVDILSSYNSPLHFGNGTRLTVT.

This clonotype was seen more than once but under ten times. CDR3 nucleotides: TGTGCCAGCAGCTTCGACAGGGGCTCTGAAGCTTTCTTT. Translated, it gives CASSFDRGSEAFF. The rearrangement uses TRBV7-2 and TRBJ1-1, with 8 bases matching TRBD1. The V gene's germline CDR1 is SGHTA and CDR2 FQGNSA. The V and J ends lost 3 bases and 6 bases, in that order; junction bases with no gene match: 3. This CDR3 is 13 amino acids long.

The chain recombines TRBV4-1 with TRBJ2-5; TRBD2 aligns across 10 bases. J lost 4 bases, V lost 3 bases, and 14 bases had no gene match. The CDR3 covers 18 residues. Germline V gene data show CDR1 as MGHRA and CDR2 as YSYEKL. In nucleotides, the CDR3 is TGCGCCAGCAGCCAGGGGCTAGCGGGAGTATTGGTGGGAGAGACCCAGTACTTC. Its translation: CASSQGLAGVLVGETQYF.